This T cell receptor (beta chain) was captured by sequencing in a study of blood T cell repertoires in COVID-19. Looking at the study overall: The United States, Italy and Spain provided the acute and convalescent COVID-19 samples.

The germline V gene encodes CDR1 SGHAT and CDR2 FQNNGV. The length of the CDR3 is 13 residues. The V end was cut by 5 bases, the J end by 5 bases, with 9 bases between. The cohort comprised adults aged about 18 to 100 years residing in 20 to 25 US areas. The protocol was immunoSEQ multiplex PCR, while the TCRdb copy is restricted to in-frame clones and leaves out a portion. The sample contains under 250,000 clones, 88% of which appear only once. This receptor was obtained from a young woman who had been exposed to COVID-19. Specimen: PBMCs or T cells enriched from blood (not recorded which). The rearrangement joins TRBV11-2 to TRBJ2-2; D is undetermined. The CDR3 loop reads CASSRLVTGELFF. The CDR3 DNA follows: TGTGCCAGCAGCCGCCTAGTTACCGGGGAGCTGTTTTTT.